This TCR beta chain was obtained from a study of cytomegalovirus exposure and HLA in healthy donors. Broader study findings: The authors confirmed in vitro that a few CMV-associated chains were specific for CMV antigens. Earlier findings revealed that most TCR beta V segments proved productive either about 90% or about 30% of the time. Equally common other TCR beta chains were less clonally expanded than HLA-associated ones, a later analysis found. On later analysis, the bulk of CMV-associated TCR beta chains appeared to be HLA-restricted.

To note about this clone: The antigen is undetermined.

This PCR relied on a set of 60 Vbeta primers and 13 Jbeta primers. Data came from immunoSEQ multiplex PCR; TCRdb stores just in-frame clones and leaves some out. The sample records some 87,000 clones, roughly 80% being singletons. This CDR3 comprises 15 residues. Trimming left V 0 bases short and J 0 bases short, with 9 bases between. Germline V gives CDR1 SQVTM, CDR2 ANQGSEA. Sequencing used PBMCs. The chain has TRBV29-1 and TRBJ1-3, with D uncertain. This clonotype was sampled from a man in his fifties in good health and CMV-seropositive. CDR3 nucleotides: TGCAGCGTTGAAGATAGTGCCGTCTCTGGAAACACCATATATTTT. Translation: CSVEDSAVSGNTIYF.